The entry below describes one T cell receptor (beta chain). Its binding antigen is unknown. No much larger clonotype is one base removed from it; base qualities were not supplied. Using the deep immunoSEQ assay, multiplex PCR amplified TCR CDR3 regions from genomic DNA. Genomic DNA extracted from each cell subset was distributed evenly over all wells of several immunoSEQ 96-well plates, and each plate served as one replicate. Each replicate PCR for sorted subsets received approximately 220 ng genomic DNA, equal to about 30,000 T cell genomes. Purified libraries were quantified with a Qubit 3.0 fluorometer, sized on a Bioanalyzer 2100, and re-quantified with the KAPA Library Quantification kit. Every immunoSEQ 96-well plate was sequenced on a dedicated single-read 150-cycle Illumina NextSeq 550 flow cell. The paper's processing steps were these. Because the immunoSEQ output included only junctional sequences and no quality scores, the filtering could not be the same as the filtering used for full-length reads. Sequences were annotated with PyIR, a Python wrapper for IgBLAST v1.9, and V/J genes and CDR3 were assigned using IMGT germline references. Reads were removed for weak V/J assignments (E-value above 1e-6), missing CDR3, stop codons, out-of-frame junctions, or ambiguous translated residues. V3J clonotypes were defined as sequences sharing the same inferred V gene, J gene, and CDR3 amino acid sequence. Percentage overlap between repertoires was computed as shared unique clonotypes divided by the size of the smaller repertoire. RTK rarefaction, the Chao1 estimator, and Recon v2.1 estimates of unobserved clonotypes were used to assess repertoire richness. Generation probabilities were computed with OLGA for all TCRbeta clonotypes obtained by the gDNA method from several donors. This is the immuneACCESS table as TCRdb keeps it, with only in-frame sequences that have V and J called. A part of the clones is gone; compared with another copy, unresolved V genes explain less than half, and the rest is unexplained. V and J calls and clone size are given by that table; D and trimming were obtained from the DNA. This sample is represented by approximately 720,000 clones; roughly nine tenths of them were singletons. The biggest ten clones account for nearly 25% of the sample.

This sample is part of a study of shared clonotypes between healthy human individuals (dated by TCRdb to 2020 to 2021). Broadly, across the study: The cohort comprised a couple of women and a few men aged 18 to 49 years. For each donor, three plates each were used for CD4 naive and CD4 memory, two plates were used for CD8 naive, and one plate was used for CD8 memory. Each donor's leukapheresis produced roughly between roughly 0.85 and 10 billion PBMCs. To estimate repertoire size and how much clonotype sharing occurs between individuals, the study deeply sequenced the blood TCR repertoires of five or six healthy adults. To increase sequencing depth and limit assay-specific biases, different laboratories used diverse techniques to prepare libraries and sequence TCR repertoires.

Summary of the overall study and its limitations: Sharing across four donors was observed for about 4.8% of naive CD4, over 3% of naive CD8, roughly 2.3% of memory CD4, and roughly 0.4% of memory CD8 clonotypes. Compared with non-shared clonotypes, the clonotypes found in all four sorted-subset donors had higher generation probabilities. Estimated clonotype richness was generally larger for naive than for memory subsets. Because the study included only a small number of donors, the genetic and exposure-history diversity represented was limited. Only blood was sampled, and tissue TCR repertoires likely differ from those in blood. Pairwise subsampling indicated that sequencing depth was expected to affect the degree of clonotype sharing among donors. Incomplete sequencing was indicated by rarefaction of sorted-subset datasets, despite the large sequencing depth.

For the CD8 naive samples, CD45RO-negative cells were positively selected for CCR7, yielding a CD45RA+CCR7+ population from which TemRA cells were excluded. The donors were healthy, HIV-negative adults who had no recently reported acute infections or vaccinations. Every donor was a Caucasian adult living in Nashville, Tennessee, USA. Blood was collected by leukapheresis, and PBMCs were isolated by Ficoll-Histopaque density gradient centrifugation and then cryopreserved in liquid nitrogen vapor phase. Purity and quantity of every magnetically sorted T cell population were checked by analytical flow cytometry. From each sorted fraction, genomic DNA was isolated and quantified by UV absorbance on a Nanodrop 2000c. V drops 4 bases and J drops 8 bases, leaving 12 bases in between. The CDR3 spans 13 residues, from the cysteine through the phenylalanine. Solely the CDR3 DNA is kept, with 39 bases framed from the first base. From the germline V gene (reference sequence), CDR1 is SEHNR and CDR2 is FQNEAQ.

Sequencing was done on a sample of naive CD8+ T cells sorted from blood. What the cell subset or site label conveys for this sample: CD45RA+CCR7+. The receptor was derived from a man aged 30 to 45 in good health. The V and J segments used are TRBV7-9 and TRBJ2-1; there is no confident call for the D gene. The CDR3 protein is CASSSPGQDEQFF. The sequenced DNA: TGTGCCAGCAGCTCCCCCGGCCAGGATGAGCAGTTCTTC.